What follows are 5 T cell receptor beta chains derived from one specimen sequenced in a study of control samples from healthy donors and cancer patients (dated by TCRdb to about 2020). Receptors were amplified or captured by the immunoSEQ multiplex PCR assay. Not all clones reach the TCRdb copy of this immuneACCESS table, which keeps in-frame sequences only. Checked studies attribute under half of the gap to unresolved V genes and leave the rest unexplained. The sample table contains 170,000 or so clones; only one count was recorded for 85% to 95% of them. The ten largest clones capture roughly 1.5% of the sample. The sequencing input was blood. The origin of the receptors is a man aged 18 to 29 in good health.

The CDR3 DNA is TGTGCCAGCAGTTTGGACATCTACAATGAGCAGTTCTTC. Amino acid sequence: CASSLDIYNEQFF. The V gene is TRBV28, the J gene TRBJ2-1; possible D gene TRBD1, 5 bases. This CDR3 comprises 13 residues. Per germline, CDR1 MDHEN and CDR2 SYDVKM. V lost 3 bases to trimming and J lost 3 bases, with 6 bases between them.

This clone has just one count. The chain joins TRBV30 to TRBJ2-1; D unresolved. Germline CDR1 GTSNPN, CDR2 SVGIG (reference sequence). V shed 4 bases and J shed 4 bases, with 11 bases lying between them. The CDR3 is made up of 13 amino acids. The CDR3 loop reads CAWKGSTYNEQFF. Here the CDR3 DNA reads TGTGCCTGGAAAGGGTCAACTTACAATGAGCAGTTCTTC. The whole variable domain, remainder taken from reference TRBV30 and TRBJ2-1, is SQTIHQWPATLVQPVGSPLSLECTVEGTSNPNLYWYRQAAGRGLQLLFYSVGIGQISSEVPQNLSASRPQDRQFILSSKKLLLSDSGFYLCAWKGSTYNEQFFGPGTRLTVL.

This chain joins TRBV6-5 and TRBJ1-6, with unresolved D. Looked up from germline, CDR1 is MNHEY and CDR2 is SVGAGI. The length of the CDR3 is 16 residues. V dropped 2 bases and J dropped 3 bases, with 11 bases sitting between them. The chain's CDR3 is CASSYGVGLYNSPLHF. As DNA, the CDR3 is TGTGCCAGCAGTTACGGGGTGGGTCTCTATAATTCACCCCTCCACTTT.

The chain has TRBV6-2 or TRBV6-3 and TRBJ1-1; the D is unclear. The germline CDR1 and CDR2 sequences are MNHEY and SVGEGT. The V and J ends lost 2 bases and 6 bases respectively, with 4 bases between them. CDR3 size: 11 residues. CDR3 coding DNA: TGTGCCAGCAGTTACAAGGCTGAAGCTTTCTTT. Encoded protein: CASSYKAEAFF.

The chain recombines TRBV3-1 (or the pseudogene TRBV3-2) with TRBJ1-5, with D perhaps matching TRBD1 (5 bases). The V end lost 2 bases, the J end lost 0 bases, and 8 bases lay between the germline ends. The germline gives CDR1 LGHDT, CDR2 YNNKEL (reference sequence). The CDR3 contains 15 residues. DNA for the CDR3: TGTGCCAGCAGCCAAACAGGTGATAGCAATCAGCCCCAGCATTTT. Its translation: CASSQTGDSNQPQHF.